The T cell receptor beta chain described here comes from a study of OX40 agonist ivuxolimab in advanced cancers. Only in-frame clones appear in the TCRdb table, and some are missing; sequencing was by immunoSEQ multiplex PCR. Of under 70,000 clones listed, 75% to 90% are singletons. CDR1 is SGHTA and CDR2 is FQGNSA in the germline V gene. The CDR3 loop spans 12 amino acids. Trimming shortened V by 1 base and J by 6 bases, and 6 bases separated the two germline ends. The genes are TRBV7-2 and TRBJ1-2; D remains unclear. The sequence came from an adult with an advanced solid tumor such as melanoma, head and neck, liver or kidney cancer. This specimen consisted of CD4+ or CD8+ T cells sorted from blood, obtained in a trial of the OX40 agonist ivuxolimab. CDR3: CASSLDRDGYTF. The CDR3 bases are TGTGCCAGCAGCTTAGACAGAGATGGCTACACCTTC.